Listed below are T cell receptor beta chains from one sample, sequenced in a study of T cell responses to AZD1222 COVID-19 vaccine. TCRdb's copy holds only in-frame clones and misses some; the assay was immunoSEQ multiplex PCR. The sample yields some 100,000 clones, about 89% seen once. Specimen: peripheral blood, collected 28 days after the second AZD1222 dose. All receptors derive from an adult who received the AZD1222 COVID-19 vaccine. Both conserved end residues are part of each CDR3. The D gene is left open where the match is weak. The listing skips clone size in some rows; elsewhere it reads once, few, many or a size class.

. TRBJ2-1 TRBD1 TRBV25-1 TGTGCCAGCAGCGGGACAGGGGCCAACAATGAGCAGTTCTTC CASSGTGANNEQFF
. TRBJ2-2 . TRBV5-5 TGTGCCAACAGCTTTCAGGGAAGGGTTGGGGAGCTGTTTTTT CANSFQGRVGELFF
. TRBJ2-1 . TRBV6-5 TGTGCCAGCAGGGGAGGGGGCCGGGAAGAGCAGTTCTTC CASRGGGREEQFF
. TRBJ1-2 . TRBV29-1 TGCAGCGTCGCCACAGGGTTTAGGGTATACGGCTACACCTTC CSVATGFRVYGYTF
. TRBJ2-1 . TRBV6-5 TGTGCCAGCAGACCCCTGGCGCTTTACAATGAGCAGTTCTTC CASRPLALYNEQFF
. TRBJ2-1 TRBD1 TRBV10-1 TGCGCCAGCAGTAAGGACAGGGGGACGGATGAGCAGTTCTTC CASSKDRGTDEQFF
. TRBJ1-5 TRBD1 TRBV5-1 TGCGCCAGCAGCACTCCCGGGACAGGGGGGCAGCCCCAGCATTTT CASSTPGTGGQPQHF
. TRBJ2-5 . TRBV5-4 TGTGCCAGCAGCACAGGACAGATCGGAGAGACCCAGTACTTC CASSTGQIGETQYF
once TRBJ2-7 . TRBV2 TGTGCCAGCAGGTGGGACTCCCTCTCCTACGAGCAGTACTTC CASRWDSLSYEQYF
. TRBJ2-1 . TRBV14 TGTGCCAGCAGCCAAGATAGGCTTCCCGGGGGAGGAGAAAAGCGCGAGCAGTTCTTC CASSQDRLPGGGEKREQFF
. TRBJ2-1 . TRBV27 TGTGCCAGCGCTAGTCAGTCCGGGGTGGCCTACAATGAGCAGTTCTTC CASASQSGVAYNEQFF
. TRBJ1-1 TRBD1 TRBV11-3 TGTGCCAGCAGCAGACGACAGGGGACGCTAACTGAAGCTTTCTTT CASSRRQGTLTEAFF
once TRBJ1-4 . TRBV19 TGTGCCAGTAGTAGGCCACTTGCAACTAATGAAAAACTGTTTTTT CASSRPLATNEKLFF
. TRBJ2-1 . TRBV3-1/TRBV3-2 TGTGCCAGCAGCCGGGGTATGAGTCTCTCCTACAATGAGCAGTTCTTC CASSRGMSLSYNEQFF
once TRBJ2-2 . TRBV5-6 TGTGCCAGCAGCTTGGTTCAGGGTCGGGCCGGGGAGCTGTTTTTT CASSLVQGRAGELFF
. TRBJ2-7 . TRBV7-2 TGTGCCAGCAGCTTAGGGCAGGACCTAAGAAACTCGCAGTACTTC CASSLGQDLRNSQYF